These 11 T cell receptor beta chains were sequenced from one sample in a study of T cell responses to AZD1222 COVID-19 vaccine. Data came from immunoSEQ multiplex PCR; TCRdb stores just in-frame clones and leaves some out. The sample shows approximately 150,000 clones, more than 80% of them seen only once. The material was peripheral blood, obtained 28 days after the second dose of the MenACWY control vaccine. The source of these receptors is an adult who received the MenACWY meningococcal vaccine as a control.

The chain combines TRBV7-2 with TRBJ1-6; D not certain. CDR1 and CDR2 from the germline V gene are SGHTA and FQGNSA. The ends were cut back, 4 bases at V and 10 bases at J, with 5 bases in the middle. This CDR3 is 11 amino acids long. In DNA, the CDR3 is TGTGCCAGCAGCTCCGGATCACCCCTCCACTTT. Amino acid sequence: CASSSGSPLHF.

This clone was observed a single time. The chain employs TRBV7-2 and TRBJ1-4; 10 bases align to TRBD1. After removal of 6 bases from V and 7 bases from J, the junction contained 5 bases not matched to a gene. The CDR3 contains 14 residues. The germline V gene encodes CDR1 SGHTA and CDR2 FQGNSA. The CDR3 nucleotides are TGTGCCAGCAGTAGGGACAGGGGATTTGAAAAACTGTTTTTT. This gives the protein CASSRDRGFEKLFF.

Notes on this clone: This CDR3 is also generated by other DNA sequences in the sample. The chain joins TRBV5-1 to TRBJ1-1; D gene ambiguous. Trimming cost V 0 bases and J 4 bases, with 10 bases left between them. Germline V gene lookup returns CDR1 SGHRS and CDR2 YFSETQ. The CDR3 consists of 14 residues. The CDR3 reads CASSLAGGGTEAFF. Written as DNA, the CDR3 is TGCGCCAGCAGCTTGGCCGGCGGCGGCACTGAAGCTTTCTTT.

The chain joins TRBV19 to TRBJ1-2; D gene ambiguous. The CDR3 consists of 11 residues. Trimming cost V 2 bases and J 8 bases, with 6 bases left between them. Germline-derived CDR1 and CDR2 are LNHDA and SQIVND (reference sequence). The CDR3 protein is CASSISQGYTF. The DNA of the CDR3 is TGTGCCAGTAGTATATCACAGGGCTACACCTTC.

The gene calls are TRBV6-1 and TRBJ2-1; no firm D call. Germline V gives CDR1 MNHNS, CDR2 SASEGT. Trimming removed 3 bases from V and 6 bases from J, with 3 bases in between. CDR3 length equals 11 residues. CDR3 in DNA: TGTGCCAGCAGTGAGTTCAATGAGCAGTTCTTC. Translated, it gives CASSEFNEQFF.

CDR3 coding DNA: TGTGCCAGCAGTTCTCCCCAGGGTCGTAATCAGCCCCAGCATTTT. Protein sequence: CASSSPQGRNQPQHF. The chain employs TRBV28 and TRBJ1-5; possible D gene TRBD1, 5 bases. Germline values: CDR1 MDHEN, CDR2 SYDVKM. CDR3 length: 15 residues. Deletions cut 4 bases from V and 4 bases from J, with 14 bases between.

CDR3 residues: CASSPPPTGETQYF. The CDR3 DNA is TGTGCCAGCTCACCCCCACCAACAGGGGAGACCCAGTACTTC. V gene TRBV18 combines with J gene TRBJ2-5; D is possibly TRBD1 (6 bases). Trimming removed 3 bases at V and 5 bases at J, with 13 bases between. Germline V gene lookup returns CDR1 KGHSH and CDR2 LQKENI. The CDR3 loop spans 14 amino acids.

The chain is built from TRBV7-9 and TRBJ1-6; no clear D. Between the trimmed V and J ends, which lost 3 bases and 2 bases, there was a span of 8 bases. Germline V lookup: CDR1 SEHNR, CDR2 FQNEAQ (reference sequence). The CDR3 is 15 amino acids. The DNA for the CDR3 is TGTGCCAGCAGCTTGGGCAGTACCTATAATTCACCCCTCCACTTT. Translation gives CASSLGSTYNSPLHF.

The table lists this clone with a count of one. The chain couples TRBV29-1 to TRBJ2-3; D is ambiguous. The CDR3 sequence is 15 residues long. Germline CDR1 SQVTM, CDR2 ANQGSEA. Trimming stripped 5 bases from V and 0 bases from J, with 15 bases between. The CDR3 sequence is CSVLETLTSTDTQYF. The DNA of the CDR3 is TGCAGCGTTTTAGAGACGCTGACTAGCACAGATACGCAGTATTTT.

V and J are TRBV28 and TRBJ2-1; the match to TRBD1 covers 11 bases. Trimming cost V 7 bases and J 7 bases; bases outside gene matches: 6. CDR1 is MDHEN, CDR2 SYDVKM, per germline. The CDR3 consists of 14 residues. In nucleotides, the CDR3 is TGTGCCAGCACATGGACAGGGGGCAGGAATGAGCAGTTCTTC. It is translated as CASTWTGGRNEQFF.

The chain uses TRBV15 and TRBJ2-7; 8 bases map to TRBD2. Germline-derived CDR1 and CDR2 are LNHNV and YYDKDF (reference sequence). Unmatched junction bases numbered 8, after V lost 0 bases and J lost 4 bases. This CDR3 is 16 amino acids long. The CDR3 spells CATSRDHGGAWYEQYF. The CDR3 nucleotides are TGTGCCACCAGCAGAGATCACGGGGGGGCTTGGTACGAGCAGTACTTC.